A single sample is the source of the 17 T cell receptor beta chains below, sequenced in a study of beta chain features in type 1 diabetes. Isolated RNA was reverse transcribed in full, so expressed TCRB transcripts were sequenced. Clones were sequenced by immunoSEQ multiplex PCR, and TCRdb holds only the in-frame ones, with some missing. In the table there are 130,000 or so clones, approximately 10% of which are singletons. The sample comprised central memory CD4+ T cells from blood. The receptor set was obtained from a woman between 40 and 55 years old in good health.

A few counts support this clone. This rearrangement joins TRBV2 to TRBJ2-1; 8 bases agree with TRBD2. Germline V gene lookup returns CDR1 SNHLY and CDR2 FYNNEI. V was clipped by 6 bases and J by 7 bases; unmatched bases: 5. This CDR3 comprises 13 residues. The CDR3: CASRSSGENEQFF. For the CDR3, the DNA is TGTGCCAGCAGAAGTAGCGGGGAGAATGAGCAGTTCTTC.

This clone has more than one count but fewer than ten. This chain uses TRBV6-1 with TRBJ1-2, with TRBD1 as a possible D gene (5 bases). The V gene's germline CDR1 is MNHNS and CDR2 SASEGT. Between the trimmed V and J ends, which lost 4 bases and 14 bases, there was a span of 23 bases. The CDR3 is 14 residues long. The CDR3 region has the DNA TGTGCCAGCAGTGTTGATGGAAGGACAAATCAACGAACCTTC. It yields the protein CASSVDGRTNQRTF.

The chain uses TRBV19 and TRBJ1-2, with a possible D match to TRBD1 (5 bases). The CDR3 consists of 16 residues. The germline V gene has CDR1 LNHDA and CDR2 SQIVND (reference sequence). Trimming cost V 6 bases and J 1 base, with 18 bases left between them. CDR3 nucleotide sequence: TGTGCCAGTAGCCCTGGTGTAAAGACAGTTAACTATGGCTACACCTTC. Amino acids: CASSPGVKTVNYGYTF.

The chain couples TRBV7-2 to TRBJ1-2; D might be TRBD1 (6 bases). Germline loops: CDR1 SGHTA, CDR2 FQGNSA. The CDR3 totals 14 residues. The ends were cut back, 1 base at V and 8 bases at J, with 14 bases in the middle. The CDR3 region has the DNA TGTGCCAGCAGCTTAGGATTCAGGGGCGGAGGCTACACCTTC. This codes for CASSLGFRGGGYTF.

Only a few counts were recorded for this clone. This chain joins TRBV5-1 and TRBJ2-7, with D tentatively TRBD2 (7 bases). The CDR3 runs to 13 residues. Germline V CDR1 and CDR2: SGHRS, YFSETQ. The germline V and J ends were trimmed by 0 bases and 4 bases, with 8 bases remaining between them. CDR3 bases: TGCGCCAGCAGCTTGGAGGGGGGGTACGAGCAGTACTTC. Translated, it gives CASSLEGGYEQYF.

The chain has TRBV5-6 and TRBJ2-3; D gene unclear. Trimming took 1 base from V and 4 from J, leaving 7 bases between them. The germline CDR1 and CDR2 sequences are SGHDT and YYEEEE. The CDR3 is 13 amino acids. The CDR3 DNA reads TGTGCCAGCAGCTTGTCTCGGGCAGATACGCAGTATTTT. Its translation is CASSLSRADTQYF.

This clone was detected only a few times. This chain links TRBV6-1 with TRBJ1-2; D is unresolved. The CDR3 covers 12 residues. V was shortened by 5 bases and J by 4 bases, with 8 bases between the two germline ends. The germline V gene has CDR1 MNHNS and CDR2 SASEGT. The CDR3 here is CASSSRLYGYTF. The CDR3 coding sequence is TGTGCCAGCAGTTCTCGACTCTATGGCTACACCTTC.

This clone was picked up one time. CDR3 coding DNA: TGCGCCAGCAGTTTCCAACCTACCGCCGGGGCTAACTATGGCTACACCTTC. Translated, it gives CASSFQPTAGANYGYTF. The V gene is TRBV5-1, the J gene TRBJ1-2, with D hard to call. V was clipped by 5 bases and J by 0 bases, with 20 bases between them. The CDR3 sequence is 17 residues long. Germline V gene sequence: CDR1 SGHRS, CDR2 YFSETQ.

This clone has more than one count but fewer than ten. The chain uses TRBV21-1 and TRBJ2-1; TRBD2 is the table's D call and was not checked against the DNA. TRBV21-1 is tagged as a pseudogene. The CDR3 totals 23 residues. The CDR3 DNA is TGTGCCAGCAGCAAAGCTTCGGGGGGAGGAGAACAATGGGACAATGAGCAGGCTCCTAAGGCCCTCTTC. This encodes CASSKASGGGEQWDNEQAPKALF.

This clone has more than one count but fewer than ten. The chain links TRBV7-2 to TRBJ2-4; 7 bases fit TRBD1. This CDR3 spans 15 amino acids. In germline, CDR1 is SGHTA, CDR2 FQGNSA. V dropped 2 bases and J dropped 0; count of bases not matched to a gene: 1. CDR3 residues: CASSLTGVAKNIQYF. In DNA form, the CDR3 reads TGTGCCAGCAGCTTAACAGGGGTAGCCAAAAACATTCAGTACTTC. Supplemented by reference TRBV7-2 and TRBJ2-4, the full variable domain reads GAGVSQSPSNKVTEKGKDVELRCDPISGHTALYWYRQSLGQGLEFLIYFQGNSAPDKSGLPSDRFSAERTGGSVSTLTIQRTQQEDSAVYLCASSLTGVAKNIQYFGAGTRLSVL.

This clone was seen many times. The chain links TRBV5-6 to TRBJ2-6, with D unclear. The CDR3 is 18 residues long. CDR1 SGHDT and CDR2 YYEEEE come from the germline V gene. The V end lost 2 bases, the J end lost 0 bases, and 15 bases lay between the germline ends. The CDR3 loop reads CASSLGELRLSGANVLTF. DNA for the CDR3: TGTGCCAGCAGCTTAGGAGAGCTGCGGCTCTCTGGGGCCAACGTCCTGACTTTC.

This clone was observed many times. The rearrangement uses TRBV27 and TRBJ1-2; the D gene is possibly TRBD1 (5 bases). Per germline, CDR1 MNHEY and CDR2 SMNVEV (reference sequence). V lost 6 bases and J 4 bases, leaving 6 bases between the germline ends. This CDR3 is built from 11 residues. The CDR3 protein is CASRTAYGYTF. The CDR3 bases are TGTGCCAGCAGGACAGCCTATGGCTACACCTTC.

This clone was found a few times. The rearrangement joins TRBV29-1 to TRBJ1-1; no definite D call. Looked up from germline, CDR1 is SQVTM and CDR2 is ANQGSEA. This CDR3 has 10 amino acids. V lost 4 bases to trimming and J lost 10 bases, with 10 bases between them. CDR3 region: CSVVESVAFF. The CDR3 nucleotides are TGCAGCGTTGTTGAGTCTGTAGCTTTCTTT.

This clone was counted many times. This rearrangement joins TRBV7-9 to TRBJ2-5, with 8 bases aligning to TRBD1. There are 14 residues in the CDR3. Unmatched junction bases numbered 9, after V lost 5 bases and J lost 7 bases. Germline V gene lookup returns CDR1 SEHNR and CDR2 FQNEAQ (reference sequence). The CDR3 nucleotides are TGTGCCAGCAGCACCGGACAGGGCGGTGGGACCCAGTACTTC. Encoded protein: CASSTGQGGGTQYF. Full variable domain (remainder filled in from reference TRBV7-9 and TRBJ2-5): DTGVSQNPRHKITKRGQNVTFRCDPISEHNRLYWYRQTLGQGPEFLTYFQNEAQLEKSRLLSDRFSAERPKGSFSTLEIQRTEQGDSAMYLCASSTGQGGGTQYFGPGTRLLVL.

This clone came up a few times. This sequence joins TRBV4-3 and TRBJ2-5; 10 bases fit TRBD2. The J segment lost 7 bases and the V segment lost 0 bases, leaving 11 bases of the junction unmatched. CDR1 and CDR2 from the germline V gene are LGHNA and YSLEER. The CDR3 totals 17 residues. The CDR3 region is CASSQDRVAGGLVTQYF. CDR3 bases: TGCGCCAGCAGCCAAGATCGAGTAGCGGGGGGTTTGGTGACCCAGTACTTC.

The chain combines TRBV7-9 with TRBJ2-1; perhaps TRBD2 as D (6 bases). Looked up from germline, CDR1 is SEHNR and CDR2 is FQNEAQ (reference sequence). The CDR3 extends over 13 amino acids. V was pared by 8 bases and J by 1 base, with 9 bases between. CDR3 residues: CASHRGSYNEQFF. The CDR3 DNA reads as TGTGCCAGCCACCGGGGGTCCTACAATGAGCAGTTCTTC.

The chain employs TRBV10-3 and TRBJ1-2; a possible D gene is TRBD1 (5 bases). V lost 2 bases and J lost 7, with 17 bases in between. Germline CDR1 reads ENHRY; CDR2 reads SYGVKD. CDR3 length equals 15 residues. The CDR3 loop is CAISEPGGGEGGYTF. CDR3 DNA sequence: TGTGCCATCAGTGAGCCTGGAGGAGGGGAGGGTGGCTACACCTTC.